This entry lists 3 T cell receptor beta chains sequenced from one sample in a study of tumour-infiltrating T cells in Burkitt lymphoma. Only in-frame clones appear in the TCRdb table, and some are missing; sequencing was by immunoSEQ multiplex PCR. The sample lists about 50,000 clones; around a third were seen once. Material: tumor tissue. Every receptor here comes from a human donor with Burkitt lymphoma.

This clone turned up a few times. The chain couples TRBV29-1 to TRBJ2-3; TRBD2 aligns across 8 bases. From germline, CDR1 is SQVTM and CDR2 ANQGSEA. Germline trimming cut 8 bases from V and 4 bases from J; bases unmatched to any gene: 11. The CDR3 is 14 amino acids. CDR3 sequence (DNA): TGCAGCTCCAACGGGGGGGCCGGGGCAGATACGCAGTATTTT. Translated, it gives CSSNGGAGADTQYF.

This chain uses TRBV5-6 with TRBJ2-1, with TRBD1 as a possible D gene (6 bases). Deletions cut 4 bases from V and 3 bases from J, with 17 bases between. This CDR3 has 16 amino acids. CDR1 is SGHDT, CDR2 YYEEEE, per germline. The CDR3 DNA reads as TGTGCCAGCAGCCCCTACAGGGAAGTTTACTACAATGAGCAGTTCTTC. Translation gives CASSPYREVYYNEQFF.

The gene calls are TRBV4-3 and TRBJ2-3; 8 bases are shared with TRBD2. V was clipped by 4 bases and J by 2 bases; unmatched bases: 8. CDR1 and CDR2 from the germline V gene are LGHNA and YSLEER. This CDR3 contains 16 residues. Here the CDR3 reads CASSLHQRGTTDTQYF. Here the CDR3 DNA reads TGCGCCAGCAGCCTCCACCAGCGGGGGACCACAGATACGCAGTATTTT.